These T cell receptor beta chains were read from a single sample in a study of graft-versus-host responses after intestinal transplantation. Libraries were prepared by immunoSEQ multiplex PCR; TCRdb keeps only in-frame clonotypes and omits some of them. The table includes about 97,000 clones, 75% to 95% detected once. The sequencing here drew on PBMCs, taken approximately 470 days after intestinal transplant. These receptors were obtained from a human patient who received an intestinal transplant, so some T cells may come from the graft donor. Both conserved end residues are part of each CDR3. The order of the fields is V gene, D gene, clone size, J gene, CDR3 DNA, CDR3 protein. D genes are given only for firm matches. A clone size is listed for some rows: how often the clone was seen (once, few, many), or a class if it is expanded.

TRBV4-2	TRBD2	.	TRBJ2-7	TGTGCCAGCAGCCAGGGCCTAGCGGGGGCCTACGAGCAGTACTTC	CASSQGLAGAYEQYF
TRBV10-3	TRBD2	.	TRBJ2-2	TGTGCCACTACTCGTAGCGGGGGGGTAGCGAACACCGGGGAGCTGTTTTTT	CATTRSGGVANTGELFF
TRBV5-5	.	.	TRBJ2-7	TGTGCCAGCAGCACCTGGCAGGGGTTCGGCGAGCAGTACTTC	CASSTWQGFGEQYF
TRBV19	.	few	TRBJ1-6	TGTGCCAGTAGTCGGGCAGGGGATAATTCACCCCTCCACTTT	CASSRAGDNSPLHF
TRBV19	.	.	TRBJ1-5	TGTGCCAGTAGTAATCCCTACGGGCAGTTCAATCAGCCCCAGCATTTT	CASSNPYGQFNQPQHF
TRBV7-9	TRBD1	.	TRBJ1-6	TGTGCCAGCAGCTCGCAGGGGACAGGAAATTCACCCCTCCACTTT	CASSSQGTGNSPLHF
TRBV6-6	.	.	TRBJ2-6	TGTGCCAGTCACACCGCAAGCTCTGGGGCCAACGTCCTGACTTTC	CASHTASSGANVLTF
TRBV7-9	.	few	TRBJ1-1	TGTGCCAGCAGCTTAGCCGGTTACACTGAAGCTTTCTTT	CASSLAGYTEAFF
TRBV27	.	.	TRBJ2-1	TGTGCCAGCAGTTTGGCCGGGGGCAGCCCCGCCGAGCAGTTCTTC	CASSLAGGSPAEQFF
TRBV6-5	TRBD1	.	TRBJ1-2	TGTGCCAGCAGAGCCCGACAGGGGGGCTATGGCTACACCTTC	CASRARQGGYGYTF
TRBV5-5	TRBD1	.	TRBJ2-5	TGTGCCAGCAGCTTGGGACAGGGAGAGACCCAGTACTTC	CASSLGQGETQYF
TRBV7-8	.	.	TRBJ1-4	TGTGCCAGCACCCCCGGGCAGAATGAAAAACTGTTTTTT	CASTPGQNEKLFF
TRBV11-2	TRBD1	.	TRBJ2-7	TGTGCCAGCAGCCGACCAACACCGGGACAGGGATACTACGAGCAGTACTTC	CASSRPTPGQGYYEQYF
TRBV6-1	.	.	TRBJ1-5	TGTGCCAGCAGTGATTACCGACCTTATAGCAATCAGCCCCAGCATTTT	CASSDYRPYSNQPQHF
TRBV7-8	TRBD1	.	TRBJ1-1	TGTGCCAGCAGCTTATCGACAGGGACTGAAGCTTTCTTT	CASSLSTGTEAFF
TRBV18	.	.	TRBJ1-1	TGTGCCAGCTCACCAGGGACACAGACCACTGAAGCTTTCTTT	CASSPGTQTTEAFF
TRBV7-9	.	.	TRBJ1-1	TGTGCCAGCACTCCAGGGTTCGGCACTGAAGCTTTCTTT	CASTPGFGTEAFF
TRBV14	.	.	TRBJ1-2	TGTGCCAGCAGCCAGGGTTGGGGCTATGGCTACACCTTC	CASSQGWGYGYTF
TRBV6-5	.	.	TRBJ2-2	TGTGCCAGCAGTTACCGCTCAACGAACACCGGGGAGCTGTTTTTT	CASSYRSTNTGELFF
TRBV9	.	few	TRBJ2-2	TGTGCCAGCAGCGTAAATGCAGGGAGTGAGACCGGGGAGCTGTTTTTT	CASSVNAGSETGELFF
TRBV5-4	.	.	TRBJ2-2	TGTGCCAGCCGGGTCGGGGGTTTAGGCCCCACCGGGGAGCTGTTTTTT	CASRVGGLGPTGELFF
TRBV11-3	TRBD2	.	TRBJ2-1	TGTGCCAGCAGCTCTTCTAGCGGGGGGCGCGTTGAGCAGTTCTTC	CASSSSSGGRVEQFF
TRBV6-1	.	.	TRBJ2-2	TGTGCCAGCAGTGTTGGAGGCGGAATTACCGGGGAGCTGTTTTTT	CASSVGGGITGELFF
TRBV6-5	TRBD1	.	TRBJ1-1	TGTGCCAGCAGTGAAGACAGGGGGTCCGCCGAAGCTTTCTTT	CASSEDRGSAEAFF
TRBV9	.	.	TRBJ1-6	TGTGCCAGCAGCGTATCAGTAGGGGGTTCACCCCTCCACTTT	CASSVSVGGSPLHF
TRBV9	.	few	TRBJ1-1	TGTGCCAGCAGCGTAGGTTGGACAGCAACGAACACTGAAGCTTTCTTT	CASSVGWTATNTEAFF
TRBV30	.	.	TRBJ1-2	TGTGCCTGGAGTAGTAAGGGGAACTATGGCTACACCTTC	CAWSSKGNYGYTF
TRBV4-1	.	.	TRBJ2-3	TGCGCCAGCAGCCAAGTGCGCGGAGATACGCAGTATTTT	CASSQVRGDTQYF
TRBV7-6	.	.	TRBJ2-4	TGTGCCAGCAGCCCGAACAGGGACTCGGAAAACATTCAGTACTTC	CASSPNRDSENIQYF
TRBV6-5	.	.	TRBJ1-3	TGTGCCAGCAGTGCAGGGAGCTCTGGAAACACCATATATTTT	CASSAGSSGNTIYF
TRBV6-1	TRBD1	.	TRBJ1-6	TGTGCCAGCAGACGACCGACAGGGGGTAATTCACCCCTCCACTTT	CASRRPTGGNSPLHF
TRBV14	TRBD1	.	TRBJ2-7	TGTGCCAGCAGGGCGGGCGGTGGGACAGCTTACGAGCAGTACTTC	CASRAGGGTAYEQYF
TRBV6-5	.	.	TRBJ1-5	TGTGCCAGCAGTTACGGGGGACACAATCAGCCCCAGCATTTT	CASSYGGHNQPQHF
TRBV28	.	.	TRBJ1-1	TGTGCCAGCAGTTTCATGAACACTGAAGCTTTCTTT	CASSFMNTEAFF
TRBV5-1	TRBD2	.	TRBJ2-7	TGCGCCAGCAGCTTGGGGACTAGCAATTACGAGCAGTACTTC	CASSLGTSNYEQYF
TRBV7-3	.	once	TRBJ2-1	TGTGCCAGCAGTTTCCCTGGCAATGAGCAGTTCTTC	CASSFPGNEQFF
TRBV15	.	once	TRBJ1-1	TGTGCCACCAGCGGCTCAAGGACAGCTAACACTGAAGCTTTCTTT	CATSGSRTANTEAFF
TRBV6-1	.	once	TRBJ2-7	TGTGCCAGCAGGGGGGGCATCTCCTACGAGCAGTACTTC	CASRGGISYEQYF
TRBV18	.	.	TRBJ1-6	TGTGCCAGCTCAGATGGGAATTCACCCCTCCACTTT	CASSDGNSPLHF
TRBV13	.	.	TRBJ2-7	TGTGCCAGCAGCCACAGCGGGACAGGAAGGTACGAGCAGTACTTC	CASSHSGTGRYEQYF
TRBV11-2	.	once	TRBJ2-7	TGTGCCAGCAGCCCACTAGGGTTCGGGGCGGGGGAGCAGTACTTC	CASSPLGFGAGEQYF
TRBV9	.	few	TRBJ1-2	TGTGCCAGCAGCGTAGCTTTGCAGGGGCTGGGCGGCTACACCTTC	CASSVALQGLGGYTF